Following are 30 T cell receptor beta chains from one sample sequenced in a study of T cells in localized non-small cell lung cancer. Only in-frame clones appear in the TCRdb table, and some are missing; sequencing was by immunoSEQ multiplex PCR. The table has around 92,000 clones, approximately 91% seen once. This material consisted of PBMCs, taken before any cancer treatment. The receptors come from a woman aged 35 to 69 with stage II squamous cell lung carcinoma.

The chain has TRBV5-1 and TRBJ2-3; 7 nucleotides align to TRBD1. From germline, CDR1 is SGHRS and CDR2 YFSETQ. V dropped 4 bases and J dropped 6; count of bases not matched to a gene: 8. This CDR3 region has 14 residues. CDR3 in amino acids: CASSNTGVADTQYF. The CDR3 coding sequence is TGCGCCAGCAGCAACACAGGGGTCGCGGATACGCAGTATTTT.

This clone occurred once. This rearrangement joins TRBV27 to TRBJ2-7; the D gene is possibly TRBD1 (6 bases). This CDR3 is 16 amino acids long. Per the germline V gene, CDR1 is MNHEY and CDR2 is SMNVEV (reference sequence). V lost 1 base, J lost 2 bases, and 15 bases lay in between. CDR3 nucleotide sequence: TGTGCCAGCAGTTTATTCAGGGCAGGGGCCGCCTACGAGCAGTACTTC. It translates to CASSLFRAGAAYEQYF.

This chain uses TRBV5-1 with TRBJ2-1; 13 nucleotides line up with TRBD2. This CDR3 region has 15 residues. Germline lookup yields CDR1 SGHRS and CDR2 YFSETQ. V was pared by 2 bases and J by 6 bases, with 2 bases of the junction left unmatched. CDR3 sequence (DNA): TGCGCCAGCAGCTTTACTAGCGGGAGGGCCAATGAGCAGTTCTTC. As protein: CASSFTSGRANEQFF. The full variable domain, with the rest looked up from reference TRBV5-1 and TRBJ2-1, is KAGVTQTPRYLIKTRGQQVTLSCSPISGHRSVSWYQQTPGQGLQFLFEYFSETQRNKGNFPGRFSGRQFSNSRSEMNVSTLELGDSALYLCASSFTSGRANEQFFGPGTRLTVL.

The chain carries TRBV6-6 and TRBJ2-3; 9 nucleotides align to TRBD1. The length of the CDR3 is 15 residues. Per the germline V gene, CDR1 is MNHNY and CDR2 is SVGAGI (reference sequence). Losses at the gene ends were 7 bases for V and 8 bases for J; bases not matched to a gene: 13. CDR3 amino acids: CASTAGTGTLGTQYF. In DNA form, the CDR3 reads TGTGCCAGCACGGCCGGGACAGGGACTCTAGGTACGCAGTATTTT.

The chain joins TRBV10-1 to TRBJ2-7; D is possibly TRBD2 (5 bases). The CDR3 length is 13 residues. CDR1 and CDR2 (germline): WNHNN, SYGVQD (reference sequence). V lost 5 bases, J lost 0 bases, and 8 bases lay in between. In DNA form, the CDR3 reads TGCGCCAGCAGTACCGGGAACTCCTACGAGCAGTACTTC. Its translation: CASSTGNSYEQYF.

V usage is TRBV7-9 and J usage is TRBJ1-1; no reliable D call. The length of the CDR3 is 14 residues. CDR1 is SEHNR, CDR2 FQNEAQ, per germline (reference sequence). V was shortened by 2 bases and J by 4 bases, with 11 bases between the two germline ends. CDR3 nucleotides: TGTGCCAGCAGCTTACCCCGTGGAAGCACTGAAGCTTTCTTT. Residues: CASSLPRGSTEAFF.

The chain recombines TRBV4-2 with TRBJ1-4, with TRBD1 as a possible D gene (5 bases). The germline V gene encodes CDR1 LGHNA and CDR2 YNFKEQ. CDR3 length: 14 residues. Trimming took off 1 base at V and 7 bases at J, with 10 bases between the two ends. The CDR3 nucleotides are TGTGCCAGCAGCCAAGGGGGGGTAGGTGAAAAACTGTTTTTT. Amino acid sequence: CASSQGGVGEKLFF.

The J gene is TRBJ2-2, the V gene TRBV11-2, with D unresolved. Germline-derived CDR1 and CDR2 are SGHAT and FQNNGV. This CDR3 is built from 15 residues. Trimming took off 1 base at V and 3 bases at J, with 9 bases between the two ends. This CDR3 reads CASSLVGGYTGELFF. The CDR3 region has the DNA TGTGCCAGCAGCTTAGTAGGTGGCTACACCGGGGAGCTGTTTTTT.

The J gene is TRBJ2-4, the V gene TRBV6-1; the D gene is possibly TRBD1 (6 bases). The V gene's germline CDR1 is MNHNS and CDR2 SASEGT. The CDR3 has 15 amino acids. V lost 7 bases and J 3 bases, leaving 16 bases between the germline ends. CDR3 region: CASNPGEIGKNIQYF. CDR3 bases: TGTGCCAGCAATCCAGGGGAAATAGGCAAAAACATTCAGTACTTC.

This chain connects TRBV7-9 to TRBJ1-1; D call uncertain. Trimming stripped 3 bases from V and 1 base from J, with 9 bases between. The CDR3 loop spans 14 amino acids. Germline-derived CDR1 and CDR2 are SEHNR and FQNEAQ (reference sequence). In DNA form, the CDR3 reads TGTGCCAGCAGCTTGAGGGTGGAGAACACTGAAGCTTTCTTT. It specifies CASSLRVENTEAFF. The variable domain in full, completed from reference TRBV7-9 and TRBJ1-1, reads DTGVSQNPRHKITKRGQNVTFRCDPISEHNRLYWYRQTLGQGPEFLTYFQNEAQLEKSRLLSDRFSAERPKGSFSTLEIQRTEQGDSAMYLCASSLRVENTEAFFGQGTRLTVV.

This chain links TRBV19 with TRBJ1-1; D possibly corresponds to TRBD1 (5 bases). Germline-derived CDR1 and CDR2 are LNHDA and SQIVND (reference sequence). The CDR3 sequence is 15 residues long. V lost 7 bases to trimming and J lost 6 bases, with 21 bases between them. The CDR3 DNA reads as TGTGCCAGTAACCACGGGGGGGGAACGGGCGCTGAAGCTTTCTTT. Protein sequence: CASNHGGGTGAEAFF.

This clone appeared a single time. The chain joins TRBV6-1 to TRBJ2-5; D tentatively fits TRBD1 or TRBD2 (5 bases each). The V and J ends lost 4 bases and 2 bases respectively, with 11 bases between them. CDR1 MNHNS and CDR2 SASEGT come from the germline V gene. The CDR3 consists of 14 residues. As DNA, the CDR3 is TGTGCCAGCAGTGCTCGGGACCTTCAAGAGACCCAGTACTTC. Encoded protein: CASSARDLQETQYF.

V gene TRBV15 combines with J gene TRBJ2-5; D perhaps matches TRBD1 (6 bases). V gave up 0 bases and J gave up 4 bases, with 12 bases separating them. CDR1 and CDR2 (germline): LNHNV, YYDKDF (reference sequence). The CDR3 sequence is 15 residues long. The CDR3 DNA is TGTGCCACCAGCAGAGATCGGGCGACAGGAGAGACCCAGTACTTC. As protein: CATSRDRATGETQYF.

V gene TRBV5-6 combines with J gene TRBJ1-6; 7 positions agree with TRBD1. V was clipped by 4 bases and J by 7 bases; unmatched bases: 11. This CDR3 spans 16 amino acids. CDR1 is SGHDT and CDR2 is YYEEEE in the germline V gene. This CDR3 is CASSPNTGEKNSPLHF. The DNA of the CDR3 is TGTGCCAGCAGCCCGAATACAGGGGAAAAAAATTCACCCCTCCACTTT.

The J gene is TRBJ2-7, the V gene TRBV7-9; TRBD2 aligns across 7 bases. Unmatched junction bases numbered 15, after V lost 5 bases and J lost 2 bases. In germline, CDR1 is SEHNR, CDR2 FQNEAQ (reference sequence). The CDR3 covers 17 residues. The CDR3 reads CASSLPSGRGSPYEQYF. CDR3 DNA sequence: TGTGCCAGCAGCCTACCGAGCGGGCGGGGGAGTCCCTACGAGCAGTACTTC.

V usage is TRBV7-6 and J usage is TRBJ2-7; D ambiguous. CDR1 and CDR2 (germline): SGHVS, FNYEAQ. Trimming pared 1 base from V and 3 bases from J, leaving 7 bases between. The CDR3 contains 13 residues. The CDR3 nucleotides are TGTGCCAGCAGCTTAGACCTCTACTACGAGCAGTACTTC. This sequence encodes CASSLDLYYEQYF.

This chain joins TRBV18 and TRBJ1-1; possibly TRBD1 for D (6 bases). CDR3 length equals 18 residues. The germline V gene has CDR1 KGHSH and CDR2 LQKENI. Deletions cut 6 bases from V and 0 bases from J, with 23 bases between. The CDR3 DNA is TGTGCCAGCTCGCCTAGGGGGAGGGCCACCTCACTGAACACTGAAGCTTTCTTT. Its protein is CASSPRGRATSLNTEAFF.

The chain has TRBV12-5 and TRBJ1-1, with a weak D call TRBD1 (5 bases). Trimming shortened V by 1 base and J by 1 base, and 10 bases separated the two germline ends. The CDR3 consists of 15 residues. Germline CDR1 and CDR2: LGHNT and FRNRAP. Here the CDR3 DNA reads TGTGCTAGTGGTTTGGGAGACAGAGGGAACACTGAAGCTTTCTTT. As protein: CASGLGDRGNTEAFF. The entire variable domain, with the rest obtained from reference TRBV12-5 and TRBJ1-1, is as follows: DARVTQTPRHKVTEMGQEVTMRCQPILGHNTVFWYRQTMMQGLELLAYFRNRAPLDDSGMPKDRFSAEMPDATLATLKIQPSEPRDSAVYFCASGLGDRGNTEAFFGQGTRLTVV.

The chain carries TRBV7-6 and TRBJ2-3; TRBD2 agrees at 14 bases. Germline V gene lookup returns CDR1 SGHVS and CDR2 FNYEAQ. The CDR3 extends over 18 amino acids. With V trimmed by 0 bases and J by 6 bases, 8 bases remained unmatched. CDR3 in amino acids: CASSLARLGLAGEDTQYF. Here the CDR3 DNA reads TGTGCCAGCAGCTTAGCAAGGTTGGGACTAGCGGGAGAGGATACGCAGTATTTT.

In its sample, this clone was seen once. V gene TRBV4-1 combines with J gene TRBJ1-5; 7 bases are shared with TRBD1. CDR1 is MGHRA and CDR2 is YSYEKL in the germline V gene. The CDR3 loop spans 18 amino acids. The V segment lost 0 bases and the J segment 0 bases; nucleotides outside the gene matches: 8. The CDR3, as DNA: TGCGCCAGCAGCCAAGACTGGACAGGAACTTATAGCAATCAGCCCCAGCATTTT. It yields the protein CASSQDWTGTYSNQPQHF.

This sequence joins TRBV5-1 and TRBJ2-7, with a tentative D call TRBD1 (6 bases). The CDR3 loop spans 15 amino acids. The germline V and J ends were trimmed by 4 bases and 2 bases, with 16 bases remaining between them. Per germline, CDR1 SGHRS and CDR2 YFSETQ. CDR3 bases: TGCGCCAGCAGCCTGGACGGACAGCCTCCCTACGAGCAGTACTTC. This codes for CASSLDGQPPYEQYF. Drawing the rest from reference TRBV5-1 and TRBJ2-7, the complete variable domain is KAGVTQTPRYLIKTRGQQVTLSCSPISGHRSVSWYQQTPGQGLQFLFEYFSETQRNKGNFPGRFSGRQFSNSRSEMNVSTLELGDSALYLCASSLDGQPPYEQYFGPGTRLTVT.

This chain uses TRBV7-2 with TRBJ1-5, with 7 nucleotides matching TRBD1. J gave up 5 bases and V 1 base, and 17 bases lay outside the gene matches. The germline gives CDR1 SGHTA, CDR2 FQGNSA. This CDR3 has 19 amino acids. The CDR3 coding sequence is TGTGCCAGCAGCTTAGGAAGTGGAGCAGGGGGAATCGTCGATCAGCCCCAGCATTTT. It is translated as CASSLGSGAGGIVDQPQHF.

The gene calls are TRBV6-5 and TRBJ1-2, with unresolved D. V was trimmed by 6 bases and J by 5 bases, leaving 16 bases between them. The CDR3 contains 14 residues. Germline V gene sequence: CDR1 MNHEY, CDR2 SVGAGI. The CDR3 is CASSKTPHDYGYTF. DNA for the CDR3: TGTGCCAGCAGCAAAACACCGCATGATTATGGCTACACCTTC.

J is TRBJ2-7 and V is TRBV5-4; D gene unclear. V lost 0 bases and J 0 bases, leaving 7 bases between the germline ends. Germline lookup yields CDR1 SGHNT and CDR2 YYREEE (reference sequence). This CDR3 is built from 14 residues. This CDR3 reads CASSLGPHSYEQYF. In DNA, the CDR3 is TGTGCCAGCAGCTTGGGACCACACTCCTACGAGCAGTACTTC.

CDR3 DNA sequence: TGTGCCAGCAGCGTAGTAGGGGCCCCGAACACTGAAGCTTTCTTT. This encodes CASSVVGAPNTEAFF. V is TRBV9 and J is TRBJ1-1, with D tentatively TRBD1 (5 bases). Germline V lookup: CDR1 SGDLS, CDR2 YYNGEE. The CDR3 runs 15 residues. V was trimmed by 0 bases and J by 1 base, leaving 10 bases between them.

This sequence joins TRBV19 and TRBJ2-1; 7 nucleotides agree with TRBD2. CDR1 and CDR2 (germline): LNHDA, SQIVND (reference sequence). Trimming took 2 bases from V and 5 from J; bases not matched to a gene: 3. This CDR3 contains 14 residues. The CDR3 loop reads CASSIQGGHNEQFF. For the CDR3, the DNA is TGTGCCAGTAGTATACAGGGAGGGCACAATGAGCAGTTCTTC.

This sequence joins TRBV14 and TRBJ1-1; no clear D. Deletions cut 1 base from V and 5 bases from J, with 14 bases between. Germline lookup yields CDR1 SGHDN and CDR2 FVKESK. The CDR3 runs 15 residues. The CDR3 bases are TGTGCCAGCAGCCAAGGGCCAGGAGAGAGGACTGAAGCTTTCTTT. It encodes CASSQGPGERTEAFF.

The chain couples TRBV27 to TRBJ2-2; TRBD2 matches at 9 bases. V lost 5 bases, J lost 6 bases, and 13 bases stayed unmatched. The length of the CDR3 is 17 residues. Germline loops: CDR1 MNHEY, CDR2 SMNVEV (reference sequence). The CDR3 coding sequence is TGTGCCAGCAGTCTTACTCGCGGGGGGGCCAGGGCCGGGGAGCTGTTTTTT. Encoded protein: CASSLTRGGARAGELFF.

The rearrangement links TRBV6-1 to TRBJ1-1; D is possibly TRBD1 (6 bases). The germline gives CDR1 MNHNS, CDR2 SASEGT. V was clipped by 11 bases and J by 0 bases, with 16 bases between them. This CDR3 comprises 14 residues. The CDR3 here is CALTGGLMNTEAFF. In DNA form, the CDR3 reads TGTGCCCTCACGGGGGGCCTCATGAACACTGAAGCTTTCTTT.

Here the CDR3 reads CASSLAGGAGGADTQYF. The CDR3 DNA is TGTGCCAGCAGCTTGGCCGGGGGAGCGGGGGGAGCAGATACGCAGTATTTT. This chain joins TRBV5-4 and TRBJ2-3, with 9 bases identical to TRBD2. The CDR3 contains 17 residues. The junction had 9 bases not matched to a gene; V was cut back by 0 bases and J by 4 bases. CDR1 and CDR2 from the germline V gene are SGHNT and YYREEE (reference sequence).